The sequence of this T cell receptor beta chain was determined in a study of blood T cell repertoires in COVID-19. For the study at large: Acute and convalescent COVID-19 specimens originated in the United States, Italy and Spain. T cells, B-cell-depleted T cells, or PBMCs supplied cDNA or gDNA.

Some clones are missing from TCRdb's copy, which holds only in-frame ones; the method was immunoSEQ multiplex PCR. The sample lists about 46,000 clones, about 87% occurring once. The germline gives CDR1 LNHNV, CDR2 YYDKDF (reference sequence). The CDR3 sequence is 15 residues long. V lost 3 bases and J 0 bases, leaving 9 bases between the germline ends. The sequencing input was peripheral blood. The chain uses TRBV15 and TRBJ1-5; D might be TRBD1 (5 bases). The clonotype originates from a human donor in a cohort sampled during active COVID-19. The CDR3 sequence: CATSSRTHSNQPQHF. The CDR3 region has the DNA TGTGCCACCAGCAGCCGGACACATAGCAATCAGCCCCAGCATTTT.